One sample yielded the 7 T cell receptor beta chains listed below, sequenced in a study of post-analysis software for immune sequencing data. Study-wide points: TRBV5-6, TRBV5-1 and TRBV20-1 belonged to a set of about 5 TRBV segments that were more frequent in patients than controls.

Antigens for these TCRs are unknown. Unique molecular identifiers were carried by the TCR beta cDNA libraries. MiXCR was run by TCRdb on the PCR reads, yielding one entry per CDR3 protein. The repertoire holds 650,000 to 850,000 distinct CDR3 sequences, approximately 50% seen once, with around 4.5% in the top ten. The sequencing input was blood. The receptors were sampled from a girl aged 10 to 17 with multiple sclerosis.

The chain links TRBV29-1 to TRBJ1-1; D ambiguous. V was pared by 4 bases and J by 5 bases, with 8 bases between. CDR1 and CDR2 from the germline V gene are SQVTM and ANQGSEA. This CDR3 region has 11 residues. The CDR3 loop reads CSVAWDTEAFF. The DNA of the CDR3 is TGCAGCGTTGCTTGGGATACTGAAGCTTTCTTT.

The chain joins TRBV11-2 to TRBJ2-4, with D tentatively TRBD2 (5 bases). The better agreement between TRBJ2-7 and the DNA end casts doubt on the J call. The germline CDR1 and CDR2 sequences are SGHAT and FQNNGV. This CDR3 comprises 17 residues. CDR3 bases: TGTGCCAGCAGCCTAATAGGCCCATTGAGGGAGAGGAACGAGCAGTACTTC. It specifies CASSLIGPLRERNEQYF.

J is TRBJ2-1 and V is TRBV27, with D possibly being TRBD2 (7 bases). The V gene lost 2 bases and the J gene lost 8 bases, with 10 bases spanning the gap. The germline V gene has CDR1 MNHEY and CDR2 SMNVEV (reference sequence). The CDR3 is 13 amino acids. The DNA of the CDR3 is TGTGCCAGCAGTTTAACGGGGGGCCATGAGCAGTTCTTC. Amino acids: CASSLTGGHEQFF.

The rearrangement uses TRBV15 and TRBJ2-6, with 7 bases aligning to TRBD1. Unmatched junction bases numbered 12, after V lost 3 bases and J lost 1 base. The CDR3 has 19 amino acids. Germline loops: CDR1 LNHNV, CDR2 YYDKDF (reference sequence). DNA of the CDR3: TGTGCCACCAGCAGTATTAGGGCAGGGGGTTTTTCTGGGGCCAACGTCCTGACTTTC. Translating it yields CATSSIRAGGFSGANVLTF.

This clonotype showed up just once. This chain uses TRBV20-1 with TRBJ2-1; the D is unclear. The CDR3 spans 13 residues. Per germline, CDR1 DFQATT and CDR2 SNEGSKA (reference sequence). Trimming cost V 0 bases and J 4 bases, with 7 bases left between them. This chain's CDR3 is CSARDQLYNEQFF. The CDR3 DNA reads as TGCAGTGCTAGAGATCAACTGTACAATGAGCAGTTCTTC.

This clonotype was picked up a small number of times. This chain links TRBV4-1 with TRBJ1-1, with D unresolved. The V end was cut by 1 base, the J end by 1 base, with 10 bases between. This CDR3 has 15 residues. Germline CDR1 MGHRA, CDR2 YSYEKL. CDR3 nucleotide sequence: TGCGCCAGCAGCCAAGGGCCTATTGGGAACACTGAAGCTTTCTTT. Translation: CASSQGPIGNTEAFF.

V gene TRBV5-1 combines with J gene TRBJ2-3; perhaps TRBD2 as D (5 bases). Germline loops: CDR1 SGHRS, CDR2 YFSETQ. The CDR3 totals 14 residues. Deletions cut 3 bases from V and 6 bases from J, with 14 bases between. The CDR3 DNA follows: TGCGCCAGCAGCTCATGGTCAGCGGTGGATACGCAGTATTTT. Translated, it gives CASSSWSAVDTQYF.